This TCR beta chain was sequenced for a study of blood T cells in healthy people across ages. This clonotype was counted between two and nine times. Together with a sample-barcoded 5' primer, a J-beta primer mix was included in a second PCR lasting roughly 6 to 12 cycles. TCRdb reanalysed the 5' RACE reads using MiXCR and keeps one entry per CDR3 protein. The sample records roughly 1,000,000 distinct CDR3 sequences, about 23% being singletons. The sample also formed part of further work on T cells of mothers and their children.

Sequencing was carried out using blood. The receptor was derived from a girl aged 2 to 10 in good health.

Here the CDR3 reads CASRRENQPQHF. The CDR3 DNA sequence: TGTGCCAGCCGACGGGAGAATCAGCCCCAGCATTTT. The chain links TRBV12-3 or TRBV12-4 to TRBJ1-5; D not certain. V was shortened by 8 bases and J by 4 bases, with 9 bases between the two germline ends. The CDR3 spans 12 residues.